A single sample is the source of the 2 T cell receptor beta chains below, sequenced in a study of cytomegalovirus exposure and HLA in healthy donors. The PCR contained 60 Vbeta and 13 Jbeta primers. Clones were sequenced by immunoSEQ multiplex PCR, and TCRdb holds only the in-frame ones, with some missing. The table records 60,000 or so clones, roughly 70% of them present only once. Sequenced material: PBMCs. The source of these receptors is a man aged 50 to 59 in good health and CMV-seropositive.

This clone has more than one count but fewer than ten. The chain employs TRBV4-1 and TRBJ1-1; possibly TRBD1 for D (6 bases). Germline V CDR1 and CDR2: MGHRA, YSYEKL. V shed 1 base and J shed 8 bases, with 11 bases lying between them. The CDR3 totals 13 residues. The CDR3 sequence: CASSQGTGSEAFF. The CDR3 DNA is TGCGCCAGCAGCCAAGGTACAGGGTCAGAAGCTTTCTTT.

Turning to this clone: The CDR3 end shows no conserved phenylalanine or tryptophan, and so a read error is likely. The chain employs TRBV5-1 and TRBJ2-3, with TRBD2 identical over 12 bases. Germline values: CDR1 SGHRS, CDR2 YFSETQ. With 0 bases clipped from V and 2 bases from J, the junction kept 7 bases outside the gene matches. The CDR3 is 18 residues long. The DNA of the CDR3 is TGCGCCAGCAGCTTGGGCTCCGGACTAGCGGGGTACACAGATACGCAGTATGTT. This encodes CASSLGSGLAGYTDTQYV.